This T cell receptor (beta chain) was sequenced during a study of T cell responses to AZD1222 COVID-19 vaccine. The assay was immunoSEQ multiplex PCR, and TCRdb's table has in-frame clones only and misses some. The sample has tens of thousands of clones; about nine tenths are singletons. Trimming pared 5 bases from V and 1 base from J, leaving 8 bases between. The CDR3 loop spans 13 amino acids. This TCR was recovered from an adult who received the AZD1222 COVID-19 vaccine. The chain links TRBV12-3 or TRBV12-4 to TRBJ1-1; D call uncertain. Source: peripheral blood, taken 28 days after the second AZD1222 dose. CDR3 region: CASSRRGNTEAFF. CDR3 coding DNA: TGTGCCAGCAGTCGACGTGGGAACACTGAAGCTTTCTTT.